These 27 T cell receptor beta chains came from one sample sequenced in a study of blood T cell repertoires in COVID-19. The protocol was immunoSEQ multiplex PCR, while the TCRdb copy is restricted to in-frame clones and leaves out a portion. The sample records 65,000 to 80,000 clones, around 80% being singletons. The sequencing input was peripheral blood. These receptors came from a middle-aged man with acute or convalescent COVID-19.

The V gene is TRBV5-1, the J gene TRBJ2-6; tentatively, D is TRBD2 (5 bases). The V gene lost 6 bases and the J gene lost 0 bases, with 13 bases spanning the gap. The CDR3 contains 16 residues. Germline V lookup: CDR1 SGHRS, CDR2 YFSETQ. The CDR3 nucleotides are TGCGCCAGCATTCGAGGGCCACCCTCTGGGGCCAACGTCCTGACTTTC. Protein product: CASIRGPPSGANVLTF.

The chain recombines TRBV5-6 with TRBJ1-2; D call uncertain. The CDR3 contains 15 residues. Germline values: CDR1 SGHDT, CDR2 YYEEEE. The germline V and J ends were trimmed by 0 bases and 6 bases, with 15 bases remaining between them. DNA of the CDR3: TGTGCCAGCAGCTTGGCCGGGATCCTCGGACATGGCTACACCTTC. Translated, it gives CASSLAGILGHGYTF.

V is TRBV10-3 and J is TRBJ2-2; D is perhaps TRBD1 (6 bases). The CDR3 is 15 amino acids. Germline V gene sequence: CDR1 ENHRY, CDR2 SYGVKD. Between the trimmed V and J ends, which lost 4 bases and 2 bases, there was a span of 11 bases. CDR3 sequence (DNA): TGTGCCATCAGTGTAAACAGGGTCAACACCGGGGAGCTGTTTTTT. Amino acid sequence: CAISVNRVNTGELFF.

The chain has TRBV7-2 and TRBJ2-1; 12 bases are a match to TRBD1. Per the germline V gene, CDR1 is SGHTA and CDR2 is FQGNSA. V shed 5 bases, J shed 9 bases, and the junction held 8 bases outside the gene matches. This CDR3 is built from 15 residues. The CDR3 spells CASSRGTGGLGEQFF. CDR3 in DNA: TGTGCCAGCAGCCGGGGGACAGGGGGCTTAGGTGAGCAGTTCTTC. Together with reference TRBV7-2 and TRBJ2-1, the CDR3 gives the full variable domain: GAGVSQSPSNKVTEKGKDVELRCDPISGHTALYWYRQSLGQGLEFLIYFQGNSAPDKSGLPSDRFSAERTGGSVSTLTIQRTQQEDSAVYLCASSRGTGGLGEQFFGPGTRLTVL.

This chain links TRBV4-3 with TRBJ2-5, with 8 bases fitting TRBD2. CDR1 is LGHNA, CDR2 YSLEER, per germline. The CDR3 covers 16 residues. V lost 0 bases and J lost 4; bases outside the gene matches: 7. CDR3 residues: CASSQDFPLAGETQYF. CDR3 bases: TGCGCCAGCAGCCAAGATTTCCCGCTAGCGGGAGAGACCCAGTACTTC.

This clone was counted once. CDR3 in amino acids: CASSKQSYGYTF. CDR3 coding DNA: TGTGCCAGTAGTAAACAGTCCTATGGCTACACCTTC. V and J are TRBV19 and TRBJ1-2; D gene uncertain. From germline, CDR1 is LNHDA and CDR2 SQIVND (reference sequence). The length of the CDR3 is 12 residues. Deletions cut 4 bases from V and 4 bases from J, with 7 bases between.

The rearrangement uses TRBV10-3 and TRBJ2-3; D perhaps matches TRBD1 (6 bases). Trimming shortened V by 3 bases and J by 4 bases, and 14 bases separated the two germline ends. The CDR3 consists of 15 residues. CDR1 and CDR2 (germline): ENHRY, SYGVKD. CDR3: CAISEGQQTPDTQYF. The CDR3 DNA sequence: TGTGCCATCAGTGAAGGACAGCAAACACCAGATACGCAGTATTTT.

The chain recombines TRBV4-2 with TRBJ1-4; D is unresolved. This CDR3 is built from 16 residues. V was pared by 1 base and J by 0 bases, with 9 bases between. Germline loops: CDR1 LGHNA, CDR2 YNFKEQ. The CDR3 DNA is TGTGCCAGCAGCCAAGCTACGGGGTCAACTAATGAAAAACTGTTTTTT. Its translation is CASSQATGSTNEKLFF.

CDR3 protein: CASGAALAYGYTF. Here the CDR3 DNA reads TGTGCCAGCGGTGCCGCCCTGGCCTATGGCTACACCTTC. This chain links TRBV2 with TRBJ1-2; D is uncertain. The germline V and J ends were trimmed by 8 bases and 4 bases, with 14 bases remaining between them. CDR1 and CDR2 from the germline V gene are SNHLY and FYNNEI. This CDR3 contains 13 residues. Supplemented by reference TRBV2 and TRBJ1-2, the full variable domain reads EPEVTQTPSHQVTQMGQEVILRCVPISNHLYFYWYRQILGQKVEFLVSFYNNEISEKSEIFDDQFSVERPDGSNFTLKIRSTKLEDSAMYFCASGAALAYGYTFGSGTRLTVV.

V and J are TRBV5-4 and TRBJ1-4, with 11 nucleotides matching TRBD1. Germline V gives CDR1 SGHNT, CDR2 YYREEE (reference sequence). After removal of 7 bases from V and 8 bases from J, the junction contained 4 bases not matched to a gene. The CDR3 loop spans 13 amino acids. The CDR3 region is CASQGQGDEKLFF. CDR3 nucleotides: TGTGCCAGCCAGGGACAGGGGGACGAAAAACTGTTTTTT.

The V gene is TRBV7-8, the J gene TRBJ1-1; TRBD1 is a possible D gene (6 bases). Germline CDR1 and CDR2: SGHVS and FQNEAQ. V gave up 4 bases and J gave up 1 base, with 13 bases separating them. The CDR3 totals 15 residues. CDR3: CASSSRRTANTEAFF. CDR3 nucleotides: TGTGCCAGCAGCTCCCGCAGGACAGCGAACACTGAAGCTTTCTTT.

V is TRBV9 and J is TRBJ2-1; no clear D. This CDR3 has 16 residues. The germline CDR1 and CDR2 sequences are SGDLS and YYNGEE. V was shortened by 4 bases and J by 0 bases, with 14 bases between the two germline ends. This chain's CDR3 is CASSPSGLSSYNEQFF. The CDR3 DNA follows: TGTGCCAGCAGCCCGAGTGGTCTAAGCTCCTACAATGAGCAGTTCTTC.

This clone was recorded only once. This sequence joins TRBV10-2 and TRBJ2-7, with 7 bases fitting TRBD2. CDR1 is WSHSY and CDR2 is SAAADI in the germline V gene. The CDR3 is made up of 14 amino acids. Losses at the gene ends were 3 bases for V and 3 bases for J; bases not matched to a gene: 5. The CDR3, as DNA: TGCGCCAGCAGTGAAACAGCGGGGAGCTACGAGCAGTACTTC. The encoded protein is CASSETAGSYEQYF.

V is TRBV13 and J is TRBJ1-4; TRBD1 matches 11 bases. Losses at the gene ends were 2 bases for V and 10 bases for J; bases not matched to a gene: 9. The CDR3 is 16 residues long. CDR1 is PRHDT and CDR2 is FYEKMQ in the germline V gene (reference sequence). CDR3 amino acids: CASSLRDRGTAGKLFF. The CDR3 DNA follows: TGTGCCAGCAGCTTACGGGACAGGGGGACCGCTGGAAAACTGTTTTTT. The variable domain in full, with the rest retrieved from reference TRBV13 and TRBJ1-4, is AAGVIQSPRHLIKEKRETATLKCYPIPRHDTVYWYQQGPGQDPQFLISFYEKMQSDKGSIPDRFSAQQFSDYHSELNMSSLELGDSALYFCASSLRDRGTAGKLFFGSGTQLSVL.

This clone came up a few times. The chain has TRBV12-3 or TRBV12-4 and TRBJ1-2; no reliable D call. With 5 bases removed from V and 4 bases from J, the gap between germline ends came to 11 bases. The CDR3 totals 13 residues. CDR3 coding DNA: TGTGCCAGCAGTACCGACACCGCCTATGGCTACACCTTC. This encodes CASSTDTAYGYTF.

This clone was seen only once. The V gene is TRBV28, the J gene TRBJ1-4, with D tentatively TRBD1 (6 bases). This CDR3 has 13 amino acids. Germline CDR1 is MDHEN and CDR2 is SYDVKM. With 10 bases removed from V and 7 bases from J, the gap between germline ends came to 16 bases. Here the CDR3 DNA reads TGTGCCACCCGTCTGGGGGCGGGTGAAAAACTGTTTTTT. Translated, it gives CATRLGAGEKLFF.

The chain employs TRBV7-2 and TRBJ2-3; 8 nucleotides align to TRBD2. Germline assignment: CDR1 SGHTA and CDR2 FQGNSA. V lost 0 bases and J lost 8; bases outside the gene matches: 13. The CDR3 contains 17 residues. The CDR3 loop reads CASSLAHGRGDMGTQYF. CDR3 DNA sequence: TGTGCCAGCAGCTTAGCGCACGGGCGGGGGGACATGGGTACGCAGTATTTT. Full variable domain (remainder filled in from reference TRBV7-2 and TRBJ2-3): GAGVSQSPSNKVTEKGKDVELRCDPISGHTALYWYRQSLGQGLEFLIYFQGNSAPDKSGLPSDRFSAERTGGSVSTLTIQRTQQEDSAVYLCASSLAHGRGDMGTQYFGPGTRLTVL.

The chain carries TRBV18 and TRBJ2-1, with 16 bases fitting TRBD2. Trimming cost V 3 bases and J 9 bases; bases outside gene matches: 2. This CDR3 comprises 15 residues. The V gene's germline CDR1 is KGHSH and CDR2 LQKENI. The CDR3 sequence is CASSPGTSGGGEQFF. The CDR3 coding sequence is TGTGCCAGCTCACCGGGGACTAGCGGGGGGGGTGAGCAGTTCTTC.

The chain couples TRBV4-1 to TRBJ1-1; TRBD1 agrees at 7 bases. From germline, CDR1 is MGHRA and CDR2 YSYEKL. Trimming took 8 bases from V and 1 from J; bases not matched to a gene: 7. This CDR3 spans 14 amino acids. The CDR3 is CASRGRTGNTEAFF. Written as DNA, the CDR3 is TGCGCCAGCCGAGGGAGGACAGGGAACACTGAAGCTTTCTTT.

The chain has TRBV19 and TRBJ1-1; weak D call: TRBD1 (5 bases). Trimming removed 7 bases at V and 4 bases at J, with 16 bases between. Germline V gene data show CDR1 as LNHDA and CDR2 as SQIVND (reference sequence). This CDR3 contains 14 residues. CDR3 protein: CASTGQGGITEAFF. CDR3 DNA sequence: TGTGCCAGTACGGGCCAGGGCGGCATCACTGAAGCTTTCTTT. The complete variable domain, with remaining parts taken from reference TRBV19 and TRBJ1-1, reads DGGITQSPKYLFRKEGQNVTLSCEQNLNHDAMYWYRQDPGQGLRLIYYSQIVNDFQKGDIAEGYSVSREKKESFPLTVTSAQKNPTAFYLCASTGQGGITEAFFGQGTRLTVV.

CDR3 residues: CASTRTGGDYGYTF. DNA of the CDR3: TGTGCCAGCACCCGGACAGGGGGTGATTATGGCTACACCTTC. The chain links TRBV27 to TRBJ1-2; 10 bases align to TRBD1. The J segment lost 5 bases and the V segment lost 7 bases, leaving 7 bases of the junction unmatched. The CDR3 is 14 residues long. CDR1 MNHEY and CDR2 SMNVEV come from the germline V gene (reference sequence).

The chain couples TRBV6-5 to TRBJ1-6; D is perhaps TRBD1 (6 bases). Trimming took off 6 bases at V and 8 bases at J, with 14 bases between the two ends. Germline V gene lookup returns CDR1 MNHEY and CDR2 SVGAGI. The CDR3 spans 14 residues. The CDR3 sequence: CASSLTGRDSPLHF. The CDR3 nucleotides are TGTGCCAGCAGCCTCACAGGGAGGGATTCACCCCTCCACTTT.

The chain employs TRBV15 and TRBJ2-7, with D possibly TRBD2 on 6 matching bases. V lost 0 bases and J 0 bases, leaving 9 bases between the germline ends. CDR3 length: 15 amino acids. The germline gives CDR1 LNHNV, CDR2 YYDKDF (reference sequence). CDR3 amino acids: CATSRDLARSYEQYF. As DNA, the CDR3 is TGTGCCACCAGCAGAGATCTAGCGCGCTCCTACGAGCAGTACTTC.

The chain couples TRBV12-5 to TRBJ1-5, with no clear D. CDR1 is LGHNT, CDR2 FRNRAP, per germline. This CDR3 comprises 12 residues. V lost 1 base and J 9 bases, leaving 7 bases between the germline ends. CDR3 sequence: CASGLGPGPQHF. The CDR3 nucleotides read TGTGCTAGTGGTTTGGGCCCGGGGCCCCAGCATTTT. The full variable domain, its missing parts supplied by reference TRBV12-5 and TRBJ1-5, is DARVTQTPRHKVTEMGQEVTMRCQPILGHNTVFWYRQTMMQGLELLAYFRNRAPLDDSGMPKDRFSAEMPDATLATLKIQPSEPRDSAVYFCASGLGPGPQHFGDGTRLSIL.

This chain connects TRBV4-1 to TRBJ1-4; 10 bases fit TRBD1. J gave up 8 bases and V 4 bases, and 7 bases lay outside the gene matches. The germline V gene encodes CDR1 MGHRA and CDR2 YSYEKL. The CDR3 runs to 15 residues. The CDR3 DNA follows: TGCGCCAGCAGCCGCCCCGGGACAGGGGACGAAAAACTGTTTTTT. This encodes CASSRPGTGDEKLFF.

The rearrangement uses TRBV6-5 and TRBJ2-1, with D unclear. This CDR3 region has 13 residues. V was clipped by 2 bases and J by 5 bases, with 7 bases between them. CDR1 and CDR2 from the germline V gene are MNHEY and SVGAGI. The CDR3 DNA is TGTGCCAGCAGTTACCTCAGAAACAATGAGCAGTTCTTC. It codes for CASSYLRNNEQFF.

This clone was counted only a few times. The chain has TRBV19 and TRBJ1-5, with a tentative D call TRBD1 (5 bases). The germline gives CDR1 LNHDA, CDR2 SQIVND (reference sequence). The germline V and J ends were trimmed by 5 bases and 0 bases, with 14 bases remaining between them. CDR3 length: 16 amino acids. The CDR3, as DNA: TGTGCCAGTAGTGGCGATTACGGACATAGCAATCAGCCCCAGCATTTT. Translation: CASSGDYGHSNQPQHF.